The rows below give T cell receptor beta chains drawn from one sample of a study of siplizumab effects on memory and regulatory T cells. Assay: immunoSEQ multiplex PCR; the TCRdb copy retains only in-frame clones and omits some. The sample includes approximately 110,000 clones, 85% to 95% of them seen just once. The sequencing input was CD4+ T cells sorted from blood. The receptors here all came from a human donor in good health. Each CDR3 is given with its conserved first and last residue. The order of the fields is D gene, clone size, J gene, V gene, CDR3 DNA, CDR3 protein. The D gene is left open where the match is weak. Clone sizes are given selectively: once, few, many, or a class where the clone is expanded.

>TRBD2|.|TRBJ2-3|TRBV10-1
TGCGCCAGCAGTGGTAGCGGGAAGGGTACAGATACGCAGTATTTT
CASSGSGKGTDTQYF
>.|.|TRBJ2-1|TRBV7-2
TGTGCCAGCAGCTTCGCCTACTACAATGAGCAGTTCTTC
CASSFAYYNEQFF
>.|once|TRBJ1-1|TRBV4-1
TGCGCCAGCAGCCTCGCACGAGGGGTTGGGCCGCTGAACACTGAAGCTTTCTTT
CASSLARGVGPLNTEAFF
>.|.|TRBJ1-1|TRBV30
TGTGCCTGGGGGACCAAGCCATCGGGGCTCACTGAAGCTTTCTTT
CAWGTKPSGLTEAFF
>.|once|TRBJ2-5|TRBV18
TGTGCCAGCTCCCCTTCGGGGGAAGAGACCCAGTACTTC
CASSPSGEETQYF
>.|.|TRBJ1-1|TRBV11-2
TGTGCCAGCAGGCAGTCCATGAACACTGAAGCTTTCTTT
CASRQSMNTEAFF
>.|.|TRBJ1-4|TRBV6-1
TGTGCCGGAGGGAACCGGGCAGATCGAAAAAAACTGTTTTTT
CAGGNRADRKKLFF
>TRBD1|once|TRBJ1-1|TRBV9
TGTGCCAGCAGCCCGTGGACAGGGGGCGACACTGAAGCTTTCTTT
CASSPWTGGDTEAFF
>TRBD2|.|TRBJ2-5|TRBV7-8
TGTGCCAGCAGCCAAGGGCTCCTAGCGGGGGCCCCGCGACAAGAGACCCAGTACTTC
CASSQGLLAGAPRQETQYF
>.|.|TRBJ1-5|TRBV5-5
TGTGCCAGCAGCTACCAGGAGTTGGTCAATCAGCCCCAGCATTTT
CASSYQELVNQPQHF
>.|.|TRBJ2-3|TRBV19
TGTGCCAGTAGTAGGGCAGGGGCCCCAAACACAGATACGCAGTATTTT
CASSRAGAPNTDTQYF
>TRBD1|.|TRBJ1-2|TRBV19
TGTGCCAGTAGCGCCAACAGGGGGTATGGCTACACCTTC
CASSANRGYGYTF
>.|once|TRBJ1-3|TRBV15
TGTGCCACCAGCAAAGACAGAACCTCTGGAAACACCATATATTTT
CATSKDRTSGNTIYF
>.|.|TRBJ2-7|TRBV4-3
TGCGCCAGCAGCCAAGATGGGACGGCCACCTACGAGCAGTACTTC
CASSQDGTATYEQYF
>.|.|TRBJ1-2|TRBV10-3
TGTGCCATCAGCCGGGGTGGAGTTGGACTATATGGCTACACCTTC
CAISRGGVGLYGYTF
>.|.|TRBJ1-4|TRBV6-5
TGTGCCAGCAGTACAGGGATTTGGGAAAAACTGTTTTTT
CASSTGIWEKLFF
>.|once|TRBJ1-4|TRBV11-2
TGTGCCAGCAGCTTAGATCCCGACATGAAACTGTTTTTT
CASSLDPDMKLFF
>.|.|TRBJ1-2|TRBV25-1
TGTGCCAGCAGTGAAACCCGATTCGGTCTGGGGGGCTACACCTTC
CASSETRFGLGGYTF
>.|.|TRBJ1-2|TRBV19
TGTGCCAGTAGTCTAGGGGCTGGCTACACCTTC
CASSLGAGYTF
>.|.|TRBJ1-1|TRBV11-3
TGTGCCAGCAGCTTAGGGTCAGCAATGAACACTGAAGCTTTCTTT
CASSLGSAMNTEAFF
>TRBD1|.|TRBJ1-1|TRBV6-5
TGTGCCAGCAGTTACCCCGGACAGGATGAAGCTTTCTTT
CASSYPGQDEAFF
>.|.|TRBJ2-3|TRBV5-4
TGTGCCAGCAGCCCTGATGGTGGGGGTGCCACTAATACGCAGTATTTT
CASSPDGGGATNTQYF
>TRBD2|.|TRBJ2-5|TRBV2
TGTGCCAGCGTCGGTAGAGCGGGATTCGCGACCCAGTACTTC
CASVGRAGFATQYF
>.|once|TRBJ1-5|TRBV19
TGTGCCAGTAGTTTGGTGAACTTGGGAGGACAGCCCCAGCATTTT
CASSLVNLGGQPQHF
>.|.|TRBJ1-4|TRBV9
TGTGCCAGCAGCGTTACATTTAAGCCCACTAATGAAAAACTGTTTTTT
CASSVTFKPTNEKLFF
>.|.|TRBJ1-3|TRBV6-5
TGTGCCAGCAGTTACTCGGCAGGAAACACCATATATTTT
CASSYSAGNTIYF
>.|.|TRBJ1-2|TRBV4-1
TGCGCCAGCAGCCAAAGGGACGGACAGGGCTACACCTTC
CASSQRDGQGYTF
>TRBD2|.|TRBJ2-3|TRBV7-2
TGTGCCAGCAGCTTAGCGTGGACTAGCGGGAGCGATACGCAGTATTTT
CASSLAWTSGSDTQYF
>.|.|TRBJ1-3|TRBV9
TGTGCCAGCAGCATTCGACAGGATGGAAACACCATATATTTT
CASSIRQDGNTIYF
>.|.|TRBJ1-1|TRBV14
TGTGCCAGCAGCCGAGGAATGGGCACTGAAGCTTTCTTT
CASSRGMGTEAFF
>TRBD1|.|TRBJ2-1|TRBV15
TGTGCCACCAGCAGAGGTGCAGGGGGCACCTACAATGAGCAGTTCTTC
CATSRGAGGTYNEQFF
>TRBD1|.|TRBJ1-4|TRBV18
TGTGCCAGCTCACTTCGGACAGGTATAGACATGAATGAAAAACTGTTTTTT
CASSLRTGIDMNEKLFF
>.|.|TRBJ1-4|TRBV30
TGTGCCTGGAGTGGAAGGGGGAGAGAAAAACTGTTTTTT
CAWSGRGREKLFF
>.|.|TRBJ2-3|TRBV9
TGTGCCAGCAGCGCAAAAGAGGACAGACGGGGAGATACGCAGTATTTT
CASSAKEDRRGDTQYF
>.|.|TRBJ1-2|TRBV10-2
TGCGCCAGCAGTCAAGGGGCCGGAGCAATCGGTGGCTACACCTTC
CASSQGAGAIGGYTF
>TRBD1|once|TRBJ2-2|TRBV27
TGTGCCAGCAGTTTTAAGATCCAGGGGGCGGCCGGGGAGCTGTTTTTT
CASSFKIQGAAGELFF
>.|.|TRBJ2-7|TRBV13
TGTGCCAGCAGCTTAGCCGGGACGGGGCGGGAGCAGTACTTC
CASSLAGTGREQYF
>.|.|TRBJ2-1|TRBV21-1
TGTGCCAGCAGCAAAGTTCGTGGGGACACCTACAATGAGCAGTTCTTC
CASSKVRGDTYNEQFF
>TRBD1|.|TRBJ1-1|TRBV11-3
TGTGCCAGCAGCTGGGGACAGCTGAACACTGAAGCTTTCTTT
CASSWGQLNTEAFF
>.|.|TRBJ2-1|TRBV30
TGTGCCTGGGGGGGGCTCAACTATGAGCAGTTCTTC
CAWGGLNYEQFF